The next 27 T cell receptor beta chains were all read from a single sample in a study of cytomegalovirus exposure and HLA in healthy donors. PCR was performed using 60 Vbeta and 13 Jbeta primers. Only in-frame clones appear in the TCRdb table, and some are missing; sequencing was by immunoSEQ multiplex PCR. The repertoire holds roughly 120,000 clones, with around 61% as singletons. The sequencing input was PBMCs. The source is a woman aged 30 to 39 in good health and CMV-seronegative.

This clone was found a few times. The chain combines TRBV30 with TRBJ2-1, with D possibly being TRBD2 (6 bases). V was trimmed by 0 bases and J by 10 bases, leaving 16 bases between them. The germline V gene has CDR1 GTSNPN and CDR2 SVGIG (reference sequence). The CDR3 extends over 14 amino acids. This chain's CDR3 is CAWSVFSGAREQFF. The CDR3 DNA sequence: TGTGCCTGGAGTGTTTTTTCGGGAGCGCGGGAGCAGTTCTTC. Drawing the rest from reference TRBV30 and TRBJ2-1, the complete variable domain is SQTIHQWPATLVQPVGSPLSLECTVEGTSNPNLYWYRQAAGRGLQLLFYSVGIGQISSEVPQNLSASRPQDRQFILSSKKLLLSDSGFYLCAWSVFSGAREQFFGPGTRLTVL.

The chain is built from TRBV4-1 and TRBJ2-1; 11 bases are shared with TRBD1. Germline V lookup: CDR1 MGHRA, CDR2 YSYEKL. With 5 bases clipped from V and 5 bases from J, the junction kept 8 bases outside the gene matches. The CDR3 spans 16 residues. CDR3 region: CASSRRTGGDNNEQFF. The CDR3 coding sequence is TGCGCCAGCAGCAGACGGACAGGGGGCGATAACAATGAGCAGTTCTTC.

The chain couples TRBV18 to TRBJ2-3; 8 positions match TRBD2. The CDR3 runs 15 residues. V lost 3 bases and J lost 6; bases outside the gene matches: 8. In germline, CDR1 is KGHSH, CDR2 LQKENI. The CDR3 bases are TGTGCCAGCTCACCTCCGGGACTAGGTTTGGATACGCAGTATTTT. As protein: CASSPPGLGLDTQYF.

The chain joins TRBV6-5 to TRBJ2-7; D remains ambiguous. V dropped 6 bases and J dropped 2 bases, with 14 bases sitting between them. The V gene's germline CDR1 is MNHEY and CDR2 SVGAGI. This CDR3 region has 14 residues. CDR3 in DNA: TGTGCCAGCAGGACTCTTGAGCCTACCTACGAGCAGTACTTC. Amino acid sequence: CASRTLEPTYEQYF.

This chain joins TRBV15 and TRBJ2-7; D is uncertain. The V and J ends lost 2 bases and 2 bases respectively, with 13 bases between them. Per germline, CDR1 LNHNV and CDR2 YYDKDF (reference sequence). The CDR3 runs 15 residues. CDR3: CATSRSPSSAYEQYF. In nucleotides, the CDR3 is TGTGCCACCAGCAGATCCCCCTCTTCGGCCTACGAGCAGTACTTC.

The genes are TRBV15 and TRBJ2-3; D is perhaps TRBD1 (6 bases). Germline CDR1 LNHNV, CDR2 YYDKDF (reference sequence). The V end was cut by 0 bases, the J end by 5 bases, with 18 bases between. CDR3 length equals 17 residues. The CDR3 DNA reads as TGTGCCACCAGCAGAGATCCTGGGGGCTCCGGCGGAGATACGCAGTATTTT. It yields the protein CATSRDPGGSGGDTQYF.

The J gene is TRBJ2-7, the V gene TRBV11-2, with D possibly being TRBD1 (5 bases). V lost 5 bases to trimming and J lost 3 bases, with 23 bases between them. Germline-derived CDR1 and CDR2 are SGHAT and FQNNGV. CDR3 length: 17 residues. For the CDR3, the DNA is TGTGCCAGCAGCGCCTTGAACAGGTTGAACCAGTTCTACGAGCAGTACTTC. Translated, it gives CASSALNRLNQFYEQYF.

This clone was seen once. This chain connects TRBV11-2 to TRBJ1-5; possible D gene TRBD1, 5 bases. The germline V gene has CDR1 SGHAT and CDR2 FQNNGV. The CDR3 is 14 amino acids. Deletions cut 3 bases from V and 6 bases from J, with 12 bases between. The CDR3 DNA reads TGTGCCAGCAGCTTGGGGGGGTCGGCTCAGCCCCAGCATTTT. It translates to CASSLGGSAQPQHF.

This clone was seen a handful of times. CDR3 in amino acids: CASSLLPLEVRAEAFF. DNA of the CDR3: TGTGCCAGCAGCCTTCTGCCCTTGGAGGTGCGAGCTGAAGCTTTCTTT. The chain recombines TRBV5-5 with TRBJ1-1; D gene ambiguous. Germline CDR1 reads SGHKS; CDR2 reads YYEKEE (reference sequence). This CDR3 spans 16 amino acids. V lost 4 bases and J 6 bases, leaving 22 bases between the germline ends.

The genes are TRBV9 and TRBJ2-5; D perhaps matches TRBD1 (6 bases). The V end was cut by 7 bases, the J end by 5 bases, with 6 bases between. Per germline, CDR1 SGDLS and CDR2 YYNGEE. There are 10 residues in the CDR3. In DNA form, the CDR3 reads TGTGCCAGCGGACAGGAGACCCAGTACTTC. Its protein product is CASGQETQYF.

The chain carries TRBV4-1 and TRBJ1-2; weak D call: TRBD1 (5 bases). The length of the CDR3 is 15 residues. Per the germline V gene, CDR1 is MGHRA and CDR2 is YSYEKL. The germline V and J ends were trimmed by 1 base and 4 bases, with 13 bases remaining between them. CDR3 in DNA: TGCGCCAGCAGCCAAGTGACGGGGGGGGTCTATGGCTACACCTTC. It codes for CASSQVTGGVYGYTF.

DNA of the CDR3: TGTGCCAGCAGCTTAAGAGGAGGAGGGGGGACTAGCGGCACAGATACGCAGTATTTT. Its translation: CASSLRGGGGTSGTDTQYF. The gene calls are TRBV7-3 and TRBJ2-3; TRBD2 matches 10 bases. The CDR3 runs to 19 residues. Germline V gene data show CDR1 as SGHTA and CDR2 as FQGTGA. J gave up 1 base and V 1 base, and 11 bases lay outside the gene matches.

The chain links TRBV6-5 to TRBJ1-5; D uncertain. V gave up 6 bases and J gave up 0 bases, with 12 bases separating them. Germline CDR1 is MNHEY and CDR2 is SVGAGI. The CDR3 has 15 amino acids. In DNA form, the CDR3 reads TGTGCCAGCAGGGAGGACCGGGATAGCAATCAGCCCCAGCATTTT. Translating it yields CASREDRDSNQPQHF.

The chain recombines TRBV10-3 with TRBJ2-7, with D perhaps matching TRBD1 (6 bases). Germline-derived CDR1 and CDR2 are ENHRY and SYGVKD. The CDR3 extends over 17 amino acids. Trimming removed 5 bases at V and 2 bases at J, with 22 bases between. CDR3 region: CAISPPLDRSYAYEQYF. CDR3 sequence (DNA): TGTGCCATCAGTCCCCCTCTCGACAGGTCCTATGCCTACGAGCAGTACTTC.

Only a few counts were recorded for this clone. V usage is TRBV18 and J usage is TRBJ1-2, with a tentative D call TRBD1 (5 bases). Germline V gene data show CDR1 as KGHSH and CDR2 as LQKENI. Trimming took off 6 bases at V and 6 bases at J, with 20 bases between the two ends. The CDR3 totals 15 residues. The CDR3 DNA follows: TGTGCCAGCTCCCGACAGACAGACCAGAAAGATGGCTACACCTTC. This encodes CASSRQTDQKDGYTF.

This clone occurred once. V gene TRBV18 combines with J gene TRBJ2-7; 8 nucleotides agree with TRBD1. The junction had 14 bases not matched to a gene; V was cut back by 10 bases and J by 6 bases. The CDR3 is 14 amino acids. CDR1 and CDR2 (germline): KGHSH, LQKENI. Here the CDR3 reads CAIESYRGDFEQYF. The CDR3 DNA is TGTGCCATCGAGTCGTACAGGGGGGACTTCGAGCAGTACTTC.

This chain links TRBV30 with TRBJ1-1; weak D call: TRBD1 (6 bases). The CDR3 is 13 residues long. Germline V gene data show CDR1 as GTSNPN and CDR2 as SVGIG (reference sequence). V shed 5 bases and J shed 8 bases, with 18 bases lying between them. In DNA, the CDR3 is TGTGCCTGGGCACCGACAGGACTTACCGAAGCTTTCTTT. It is translated as CAWAPTGLTEAFF.

CDR3 nucleotide sequence: TGCGCCAGCAGCTTGGCAGGGGAGTTCACAGATACGCAGTATTTT. It is translated as CASSLAGEFTDTQYF. The rearrangement joins TRBV5-1 to TRBJ2-3, with D possibly matching TRBD1 (6 bases). The CDR3 has 15 amino acids. In germline, CDR1 is SGHRS, CDR2 YFSETQ. V lost 0 bases and J lost 2, with 10 bases in between.

This sequence joins TRBV11-2 and TRBJ1-1, with TRBD1 matching over 7 bases. This CDR3 region has 13 residues. V gave up 4 bases and J gave up 5 bases; unmatched junction bases: 4. CDR1 SGHAT and CDR2 FQNNGV come from the germline V gene. CDR3 amino acids: CASSYRGRTEAFF. Here the CDR3 DNA reads TGTGCCAGCAGCTACAGGGGTAGGACTGAAGCTTTCTTT.

The chain is built from TRBV7-9 and TRBJ1-6; no reliable D call. V was trimmed by 5 bases and J by 8 bases, leaving 10 bases between them. The CDR3 has 13 residues. Germline V lookup: CDR1 SEHNR, CDR2 FQNEAQ (reference sequence). CDR3: CASSRSSDSPLHF. CDR3 coding DNA: TGTGCCAGCAGCCGGTCGAGCGATTCACCCCTCCACTTT.

The rearrangement links TRBV25-1 to TRBJ2-7; weak D call: TRBD1 (5 bases). Germline V gene sequence: CDR1 MGHDK, CDR2 SYGVNS. Between the trimmed V and J ends, which lost 7 bases and 5 bases, there was a span of 18 bases. This CDR3 spans 14 amino acids. The CDR3 here is CASKNAGSAHEQYF. The CDR3 nucleotides read TGTGCCAGCAAAAACGCAGGGTCGGCCCACGAGCAGTACTTC.

The chain links TRBV9 to TRBJ2-1; TRBD2 agrees at 7 bases. Germline CDR1 SGDLS, CDR2 YYNGEE. The ends lost 7 bases at V and 4 bases at J; junction bases unmatched: 11. The CDR3 contains 15 residues. The CDR3 sequence: CASSTGGGFYNEQFF. CDR3 coding DNA: TGTGCCAGCTCGACCGGGGGAGGGTTTTACAATGAGCAGTTCTTC.

The chain employs TRBV29-1 and TRBJ1-1; tentatively, D is TRBD1 (5 bases). The CDR3 length is 13 residues. CDR1 is SQVTM, CDR2 ANQGSEA, per germline. Trimming shortened V by 7 bases and J by 1 base, and 13 bases separated the two germline ends. CDR3 sequence: CSGASQGNTEAFF. CDR3 nucleotides: TGCAGCGGCGCCTCTCAGGGGAACACTGAAGCTTTCTTT. The full variable domain, with the rest looked up from reference TRBV29-1 and TRBJ1-1, is SAVISQKPSRDICQRGTSLTIQCQVDSQVTMMFWYRQQPGQSLTLIATANQGSEATYESGFVIDKFPISRPNLTFSTLTVSNMSPEDSSIYLCSGASQGNTEAFFGQGTRLTVV.

This clone appeared a few times. V gene TRBV28 combines with J gene TRBJ2-1, with D perhaps TRBD1 (5 bases). V lost 7 bases, J lost 5 bases, and 18 bases lay in between. CDR1 is MDHEN, CDR2 SYDVKM, per germline. This CDR3 comprises 15 residues. The CDR3 sequence: CASTTGWGGNNEQFF. The CDR3 DNA follows: TGTGCCAGCACCACCGGGTGGGGCGGAAACAATGAGCAGTTCTTC.

The CDR3 nucleotides read TGTGCCGGGGGACAGCTTTTGAACACTGAAGCTTTCTTT. Translation gives CAGGQLLNTEAFF. The chain combines TRBV6-5 with TRBJ1-1, with 7 bases aligning to TRBD1. The CDR3 is 13 residues long. V trimming: 11 bases; J trimming: 0 bases; junction bases outside the gene matches: 6. CDR1 MNHEY and CDR2 SVGAGI come from the germline V gene.

This sequence joins TRBV6-6 and TRBJ1-2; 11 bases are shared with TRBD1. Germline CDR1 and CDR2: MNHNY and SVGAGI (reference sequence). The CDR3 consists of 14 residues. With V trimmed by 5 bases and J by 11 bases, 10 bases remained unmatched. The CDR3 DNA follows: TGTGCCAGCAGTCACAGGGACAGGGGGTGGGAGTACACCTTC. Protein: CASSHRDRGWEYTF.

This clone has just a few counts. The chain joins TRBV13 to TRBJ1-6, with TRBD1 as a possible D gene (6 bases). The V end lost 0 bases, the J end lost 9 bases, and 12 bases lay between the germline ends. There are 15 residues in the CDR3. In germline, CDR1 is PRHDT, CDR2 FYEKMQ (reference sequence). The CDR3 DNA follows: TGTGCCAGCAGCTTAGGTGTGGGCAGGGGTTCACCCCTCCACTTT. Protein: CASSLGVGRGSPLHF.